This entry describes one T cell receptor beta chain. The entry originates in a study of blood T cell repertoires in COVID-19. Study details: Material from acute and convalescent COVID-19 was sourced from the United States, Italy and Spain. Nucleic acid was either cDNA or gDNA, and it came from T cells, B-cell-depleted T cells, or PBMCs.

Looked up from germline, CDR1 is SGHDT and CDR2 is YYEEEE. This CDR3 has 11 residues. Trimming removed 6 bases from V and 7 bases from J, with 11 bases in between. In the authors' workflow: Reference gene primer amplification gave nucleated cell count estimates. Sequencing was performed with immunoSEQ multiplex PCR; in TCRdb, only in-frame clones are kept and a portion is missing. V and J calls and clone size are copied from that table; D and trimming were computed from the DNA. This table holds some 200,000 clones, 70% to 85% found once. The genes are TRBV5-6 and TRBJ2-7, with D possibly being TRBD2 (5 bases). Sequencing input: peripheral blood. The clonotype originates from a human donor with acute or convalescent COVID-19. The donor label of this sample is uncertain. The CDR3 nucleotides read TGTGCCAGCACCCTCCGGGGTGAGCAGTACTTC. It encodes CASTLRGEQYF. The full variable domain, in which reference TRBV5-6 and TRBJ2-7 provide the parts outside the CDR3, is DAGVTQSPTHLIKTRGQQVTLRCSPKSGHDTVSWYQQALGQGPQFIFQYYEEEERQRGNFPDRFSGHQFPNYSSELNVNALLLGDSALYLCASTLRGEQYFGPGTRLTVT.